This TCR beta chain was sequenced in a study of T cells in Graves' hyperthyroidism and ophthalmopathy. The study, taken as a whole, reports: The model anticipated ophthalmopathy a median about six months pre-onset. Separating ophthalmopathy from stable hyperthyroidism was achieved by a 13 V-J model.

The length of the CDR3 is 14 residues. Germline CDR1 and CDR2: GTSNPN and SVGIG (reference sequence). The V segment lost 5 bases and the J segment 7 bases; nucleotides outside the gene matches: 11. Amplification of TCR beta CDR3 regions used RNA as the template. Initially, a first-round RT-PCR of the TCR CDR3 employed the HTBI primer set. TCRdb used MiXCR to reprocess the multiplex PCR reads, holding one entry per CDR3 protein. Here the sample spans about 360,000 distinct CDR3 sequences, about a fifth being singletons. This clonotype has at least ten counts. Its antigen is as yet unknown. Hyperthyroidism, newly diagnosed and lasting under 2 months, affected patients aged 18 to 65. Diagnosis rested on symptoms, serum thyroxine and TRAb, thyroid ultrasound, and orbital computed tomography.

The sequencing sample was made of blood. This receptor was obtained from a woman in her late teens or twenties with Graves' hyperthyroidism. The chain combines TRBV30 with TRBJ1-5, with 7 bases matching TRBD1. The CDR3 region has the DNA TGTGCCTGGGCAGGGACAGCGGGCGGGCAGCCCCAGCATTTT. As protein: CAWAGTAGGQPQHF.